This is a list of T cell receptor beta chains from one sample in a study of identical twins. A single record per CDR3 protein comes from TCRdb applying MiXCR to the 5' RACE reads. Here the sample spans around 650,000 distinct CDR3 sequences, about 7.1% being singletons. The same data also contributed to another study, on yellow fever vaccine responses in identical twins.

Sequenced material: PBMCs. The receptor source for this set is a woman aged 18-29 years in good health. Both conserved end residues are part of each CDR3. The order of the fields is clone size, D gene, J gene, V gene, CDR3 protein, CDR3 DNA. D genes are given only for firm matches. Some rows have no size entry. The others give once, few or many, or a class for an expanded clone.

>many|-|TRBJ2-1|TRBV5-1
CASSPYPRPDDEQFF
TGCGCCAGCAGTCCCTACCCCCGACCCGACGATGAGCAGTTCTTC
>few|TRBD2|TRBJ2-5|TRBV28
CASRPRLGLAGAETQYF
TGTGCCAGCAGACCTAGGCTCGGACTAGCGGGAGCGGAGACCCAGTACTTC
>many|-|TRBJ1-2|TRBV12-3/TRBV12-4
CASSLGRRGNYGYTF
TGTGCCAGCAGTTTAGGGAGGCGGGGGAACTATGGCTACACCTTC
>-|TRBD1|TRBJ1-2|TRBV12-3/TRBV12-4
CASSPTGTVPYGYTF
TGTGCCAGCAGTCCGACCGGGACAGTCCCCTATGGCTACACCTTC
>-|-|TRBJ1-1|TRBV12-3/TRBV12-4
CASSSPLAEAFF
TGTGCCAGCAGTTCGCCCCTTGCTGAAGCTTTCTTT
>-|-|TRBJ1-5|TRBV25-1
CASSEYGNQPQHF
TGTGCCAGCAGTGAATACGGCAATCAGCCCCAGCATTTT
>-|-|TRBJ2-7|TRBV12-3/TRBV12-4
CAVGGFYEQYF
TGTGCCGTAGGTGGATTCTACGAGCAGTACTTC
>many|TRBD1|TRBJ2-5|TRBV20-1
CSANRLGQGVETQYF
TGCAGTGCTAATCGACTGGGACAGGGGGTAGAGACCCAGTACTTC
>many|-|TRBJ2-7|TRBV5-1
CASSRTTSLTPYEQYF
TGCGCCAGCAGCCGCACTACCTCGCTTACCCCTTACGAGCAGTACTTC
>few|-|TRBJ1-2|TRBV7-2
CASSWDGGKGYTF
TGTGCCAGCAGCTGGGATGGGGGAAAAGGCTACACCTTC
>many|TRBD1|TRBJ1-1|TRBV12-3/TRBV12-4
CASSRTGGGTEAFF
TGCGCCAGCAGCCGGACAGGGGGTGGCACTGAAGCTTTCTTT
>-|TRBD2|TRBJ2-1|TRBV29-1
CSVFSGGSYEQFF
TGCAGCGTATTTAGCGGGGGAAGCTATGAGCAGTTCTTC
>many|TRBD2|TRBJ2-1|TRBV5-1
CASSYGLAEHNEQFF
TGCGCCAGCAGCTATGGACTAGCGGAGCACAATGAGCAGTTCTTC
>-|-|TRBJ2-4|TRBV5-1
CASRSVGESKNIQYF
TGCGCCAGCAGATCCGTAGGGGAGTCCAAAAACATTCAGTACTTC
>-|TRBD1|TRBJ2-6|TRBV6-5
CASSFRGLGANVLTF
TGTGCCAGCAGTTTCAGGGGGCTTGGGGCCAACGTCCTGACTTTC
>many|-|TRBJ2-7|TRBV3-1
CASSQGPTAYEQYF
TGTGCCAGCAGCCAAGGGCCAACAGCCTACGAGCAGTACTTC
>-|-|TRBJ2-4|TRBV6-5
CASSYADSAAKNIQYF
TGTGCCAGCAGTTATGCAGACAGTGCGGCTAAAAACATTCAGTACTTC
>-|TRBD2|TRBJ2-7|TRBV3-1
CASSPLAGGLGEQYF
TGTGCCAGCAGCCCCTTAGCGGGAGGGCTCGGGGAGCAGTACTTC
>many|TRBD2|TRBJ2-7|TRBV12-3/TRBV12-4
CASSLLAGRHEQYF
TGTGCCAGCAGTTTACTAGCGGGTAGGCACGAGCAGTACTTC
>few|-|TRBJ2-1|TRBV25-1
CASSGEGARAEQFF
TGTGCCAGCAGTGGGGAGGGGGCGCGAGCTGAGCAGTTCTTC
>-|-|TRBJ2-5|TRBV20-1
CSASFSGSQETQYF
TGCAGTGCTAGTTTTTCGGGGAGCCAAGAGACCCAGTACTTC
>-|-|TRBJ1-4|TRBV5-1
CASGETTNEKLFF
TGCGCCAGCGGGGAAACAACTAATGAAAAACTGTTTTTT
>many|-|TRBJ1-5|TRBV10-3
CAISQLPGDQPQHF
TGTGCCATCAGCCAGCTCCCAGGGGATCAGCCCCAGCATTTT
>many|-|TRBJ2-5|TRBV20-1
CSARVPGTGKETQYF
TGCAGTGCTAGAGTTCCCGGGACTGGTAAAGAGACCCAGTACTTC
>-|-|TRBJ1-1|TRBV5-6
CASSLRGRYTEAFF
TGTGCCAGCAGCCTGAGGGGACGCTACACTGAAGCTTTCTTT
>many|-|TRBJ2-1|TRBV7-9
CASSPISPYNEQFF
TGTGCCAGCAGCCCCATTAGTCCATACAATGAGCAGTTCTTC
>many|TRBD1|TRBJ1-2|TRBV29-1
CSVDGQGEFGGYTF
TGCAGCGTTGACGGACAGGGGGAATTTGGGGGCTACACCTTC